A selection of T cell receptor beta chains follows, all from one sample in a study of blood T cells in healthy people across ages. TCRdb re-derived calls from the 5' RACE reads in MiXCR, one entry per CDR3 protein. The sample includes 800,000 to 950,000 distinct CDR3 sequences, approximately 32% seen only once; the top ten take 10% to 13%. The data also belong to a second study, concerning T cells of mothers and their children.

The material sequenced was blood. These receptors came from a woman in her 40s in good health. CDR3s include the opening cysteine and the closing phenylalanine or tryptophan. The order of the fields is clone size, V gene, CDR3 length, D gene, J gene, CDR3 protein, CDR3 DNA. The D gene is left open where the match is weak. Only some rows state a clone size, as once, few, many or a class for expanded clones.

clone size: .
V gene: TRBV2
CDR3 length: 13
D gene: .
J gene: TRBJ1-1
CDR3 protein: CASCYRENTEAFF
CDR3 DNA: TGTGCCAGTTGCTACAGGGAGAACACTGAAGCTTTCTTT

clone size: few
V gene: TRBV29-1
CDR3 length: 12
D gene: TRBD1
J gene: TRBJ2-7
CDR3 protein: CSGGQVRHEQYF
CDR3 DNA: TGCAGCGGTGGACAGGTTCGGCACGAGCAGTACTTC

clone size: .
V gene: TRBV7-2
CDR3 length: 15
D gene: .
J gene: TRBJ1-5
CDR3 protein: CASSRDVDSNRPQHF
CDR3 DNA: TGTGCCAGCAGCCGGGACGTAGATAGCAATCGGCCCCAGCATTTT

clone size: .
V gene: TRBV7-9
CDR3 length: 13
D gene: .
J gene: TRBJ1-1
CDR3 protein: CASTSTLNTEAFF
CDR3 DNA: TGTGCCAGCACCTCGACCCTAAACACTGAAGCTTTCTTT

clone size: many
V gene: TRBV24-1
CDR3 length: 13
D gene: TRBD2
J gene: TRBJ2-5
CDR3 protein: CATSITGGETQYF
CDR3 DNA: TGTGCCACCAGTATAACGGGGGGAGAGACCCAGTACTTC

clone size: .
V gene: TRBV19
CDR3 length: 17
D gene: TRBD1
J gene: TRBJ2-2
CDR3 protein: CASLGTAQASNTGELFF
CDR3 DNA: TGTGCCAGTCTCGGGACAGCCCAAGCCTCAAACACCGGGGAGCTGTTTTTT

clone size: many
V gene: TRBV9
CDR3 length: 15
D gene: .
J gene: TRBJ2-1
CDR3 protein: CASSVEGYSYNEQFF
CDR3 DNA: TGTGCCAGCAGCGTAGAAGGGTATTCCTACAATGAGCAGTTCTTC

clone size: .
V gene: TRBV29-1
CDR3 length: 14
D gene: .
J gene: TRBJ2-7
CDR3 protein: CSVTGLFNPYEQYF
CDR3 DNA: TGCAGCGTGACGGGCCTCTTTAACCCCTACGAGCAGTACTTC

clone size: .
V gene: TRBV20-1
CDR3 length: 12
D gene: .
J gene: TRBJ2-1
CDR3 protein: CSAGTDYNEQFF
CDR3 DNA: TGCAGTGCGGGGACTGACTACAATGAGCAGTTCTTC

clone size: many
V gene: TRBV7-2
CDR3 length: 13
D gene: .
J gene: TRBJ1-2
CDR3 protein: CASSLARNYGYTF
CDR3 DNA: TGTGCCAGCAGCTTAGCTAGGAACTATGGCTACACCTTC

clone size: many
V gene: TRBV7-2
CDR3 length: 14
D gene: .
J gene: TRBJ2-7
CDR3 protein: CASSLTTSSYEQYF
CDR3 DNA: TGTGCCAGCAGCTTAACGACGAGCTCCTACGAGCAGTACTTC

clone size: many
V gene: TRBV18
CDR3 length: 14
D gene: TRBD1
J gene: TRBJ2-7
CDR3 protein: CASSPSQGIDEQYF
CDR3 DNA: TGTGCCAGCTCACCATCACAGGGGATCGACGAGCAGTACTTC

clone size: many
V gene: TRBV4-1
CDR3 length: 17
D gene: TRBD2
J gene: TRBJ2-3
CDR3 protein: CASSQERRTSGGYTQYF
CDR3 DNA: TGCGCCAGCAGCCAAGAAAGGAGGACTAGCGGGGGTTATACGCAGTATTTT

clone size: many
V gene: TRBV12-3/TRBV12-4
CDR3 length: 16
D gene: TRBD1
J gene: TRBJ1-1
CDR3 protein: CASSPPPGTVNTEAFF
CDR3 DNA: TGTGCCAGCAGTCCTCCCCCCGGGACAGTGAACACTGAAGCTTTCTTT

clone size: .
V gene: TRBV27
CDR3 length: 13
D gene: .
J gene: TRBJ1-2
CDR3 protein: CASSLNSYYGYTF
CDR3 DNA: TGTGCCAGCAGTTTAAACAGCTACTATGGCTACACCTTC

clone size: .
V gene: TRBV20-1
CDR3 length: 14
D gene: TRBD1
J gene: TRBJ2-1
CDR3 protein: CSAVTGTGVNEQFF
CDR3 DNA: TGCAGTGCCGTAACCGGGACAGGGGTCAATGAGCAGTTCTTC